The 32 T cell receptor beta chains below come from one sample, sequenced in a study of T cell changes during pregnancy in multiple sclerosis (dated by TCRdb to about 2019). Libraries came from the immunoSEQ multiplex PCR assay. In TCRdb, the immuneACCESS table is reduced to in-frame sequences with V and J assigned. These tables do not hold every clone; where another copy was compared, an unresolved V gene accounts for under half, and the others remain unexplained. This sample holds under 75,000 clones; about 93% were observed only once. The top ten clones comprise less than 3.5% of the sample. The sample consisted of peripheral blood, taken in the third trimester of pregnancy. The receptors originated from a female donor in good health, enrolled as a control in a pregnancy study.

This clone was counted a single time. The chain employs TRBV19 and TRBJ1-4; 8 nucleotides match TRBD1. J gave up 7 bases and V 5 bases, and 6 bases lay outside the gene matches. Germline CDR1 reads LNHDA; CDR2 reads SQIVND (reference sequence). This CDR3 comprises 14 residues. The CDR3 region is CASSVQGGSEKLFF. CDR3 DNA: TGTGCCAGTAGTGTACAGGGGGGGAGTGAAAAACTGTTTTTT.

This clone was seen only a few times. This rearrangement joins TRBV30 to TRBJ1-5, with a possible D match to TRBD1 (6 bases). The CDR3 covers 12 residues. V was cut by 5 bases and J by 6 bases, with 11 bases left in between. Germline V gene sequence: CDR1 GTSNPN, CDR2 SVGIG (reference sequence). The CDR3 nucleotides are TGTGCCTGGGCTCCCAGGGGTCAGCCCCAGCATTTT. Protein sequence: CAWAPRGQPQHF.

This clone was seen just once. The chain is built from TRBV28 and TRBJ1-5; 8 bases map to TRBD1. CDR3 length: 14 amino acids. CDR1 and CDR2 from the germline V gene are MDHEN and SYDVKM. The V gene end was trimmed by 8 bases and the J gene end by 7 bases; junction bases not matched to a gene: 10. The CDR3 nucleotides are TGTGCCAGCCTAGAAGGACAGGGAGGGCAGCCCCAGCATTTT. Translation gives CASLEGQGGQPQHF.

V usage is TRBV14 and J usage is TRBJ2-3; D gene ambiguous. With 2 bases removed from V and 3 bases from J, the gap between germline ends came to 6 bases. CDR1 is SGHDN and CDR2 is FVKESK in the germline V gene. The CDR3 has 13 amino acids. CDR3 bases: TGTGCCAGCAGCCAATCCTTGACAGATACGCAGTATTTT. It translates to CASSQSLTDTQYF.

The gene calls are TRBV9 and TRBJ1-4; D is uncertain. Germline V CDR1 and CDR2: SGDLS, YYNGEE. Trimming took off 5 bases at V and 7 bases at J, with 18 bases between the two ends. CDR3 length: 15 residues. CDR3 DNA: TGTGCCAGCAGTGTCTTAGGGCACGGAGGTGAAAAACTGTTTTTT. As protein: CASSVLGHGGEKLFF.

This chain joins TRBV7-2 and TRBJ1-2; D gene unclear. The CDR3 has 11 amino acids. Germline V lookup: CDR1 SGHTA, CDR2 FQGNSA. V lost 5 bases to trimming and J lost 6 bases, with 7 bases between them. The CDR3 DNA sequence: TGTGCCAGCAGCGTTCGCGATGGCTACACCTTC. It encodes CASSVRDGYTF. The variable domain in full, completed from reference TRBV7-2 and TRBJ1-2, reads GAGVSQSPSNKVTEKGKDVELRCDPISGHTALYWYRQSLGQGLEFLIYFQGNSAPDKSGLPSDRFSAERTGGSVSTLTIQRTQQEDSAVYLCASSVRDGYTFGSGTRLTVV.

The chain employs TRBV9 and TRBJ1-4, with D unresolved. V lost 0 bases to trimming and J lost 7 bases, with 13 bases between them. Per the germline V gene, CDR1 is SGDLS and CDR2 is YYNGEE. The CDR3 runs to 15 residues. CDR3 sequence: CASSVGTLRGEKLFF. Here the CDR3 DNA reads TGTGCCAGCAGCGTAGGGACTCTTCGGGGTGAAAAACTGTTTTTT.

This chain connects TRBV11-2 to TRBJ1-6; the D is unclear. Germline CDR1 is SGHAT and CDR2 is FQNNGV. Between the trimmed V and J ends, which lost 7 bases and 6 bases, there was a span of 16 bases. CDR3 length: 15 residues. Here the CDR3 reads CASNNAGSFNSPLHF. The CDR3 nucleotides are TGTGCCAGCAACAACGCCGGTAGCTTTAATTCACCCCTCCACTTT.

In its sample, this clone was seen once. This rearrangement joins TRBV9 to TRBJ1-2; 9 positions agree with TRBD1. Germline loops: CDR1 SGDLS, CDR2 YYNGEE. This CDR3 spans 16 amino acids. V trimming: 4 bases; J trimming: 2 bases; junction bases outside the gene matches: 9. The CDR3 sequence is CASSSPGTGLNYGYTF. In DNA, the CDR3 is TGTGCCAGCAGCTCGCCCGGGACAGGGCTAAACTATGGCTACACCTTC.

The chain links TRBV7-6 to TRBJ2-7; TRBD1 agrees at 10 bases. J lost 3 bases, V lost 1 base, and 3 bases had no gene match. Germline V CDR1 and CDR2: SGHVS, FNYEAQ. This CDR3 comprises 15 residues. CDR3 in amino acids: CASSLETGGRYEQYF. The CDR3 DNA is TGTGCCAGCAGCTTAGAGACAGGGGGCCGCTACGAGCAGTACTTC.

CDR3 sequence reads: CSVRGGRNTEAFF. The CDR3 DNA sequence: TGCAGCGTGAGGGGGGGGAGGAACACTGAAGCTTTCTTT. This chain joins TRBV29-1 and TRBJ1-1; D possibly corresponds to TRBD1 (6 bases). Germline V gene lookup returns CDR1 SQVTM and CDR2 ANQGSEA. The CDR3 is 13 amino acids. V dropped 6 bases and J dropped 1 base, with 12 bases sitting between them. The full variable domain, with the rest looked up from reference TRBV29-1 and TRBJ1-1, is SAVISQKPSRDICQRGTSLTIQCQVDSQVTMMFWYRQQPGQSLTLIATANQGSEATYESGFVIDKFPISRPNLTFSTLTVSNMSPEDSSIYLCSVRGGRNTEAFFGQGTRLTVV.

The chain uses TRBV11-3 and TRBJ2-1; 7 positions match TRBD2. Germline loops: CDR1 SGHNT, CDR2 YENEEA. The CDR3 covers 14 residues. V gave up 3 bases and J gave up 6 bases; unmatched junction bases: 5. The CDR3 is CASSFRGDSNEQFF. The DNA of the CDR3 is TGTGCCAGCAGCTTTCGGGGGGACTCCAATGAGCAGTTCTTC. Full variable domain (remainder filled in from reference TRBV11-3 and TRBJ2-1): EAGVVQSPRYKIIEKKQPVAFWCNPISGHNTLYWYLQNLGQGPELLIRYENEEAVDDSQLPKDRFSAERLKGVDSTLKIQPAELGDSAVYLCASSFRGDSNEQFFGPGTRLTVL.

CDR3 bases: TGTGCCAGCAGCTCGGGACTAGCGGATCCTAGCACAGATACGCAGTATTTT. As protein: CASSSGLADPSTDTQYF. The chain couples TRBV11-2 to TRBJ2-3; 11 bases match TRBD2. The V gene end was trimmed by 4 bases and the J gene end by 0 bases; junction bases not matched to a gene: 6. Germline V gene lookup returns CDR1 SGHAT and CDR2 FQNNGV. The CDR3 is 17 residues long.

The genes are TRBV7-3 and TRBJ2-1; TRBD2 aligns across 12 bases. This CDR3 spans 15 amino acids. The V gene's germline CDR1 is SGHTA and CDR2 FQGTGA. V lost 5 bases to trimming and J lost 10 bases; unmatched junction nucleotides: 9. CDR3 amino acids: CASSILAGGPGEQFF. The CDR3 nucleotides are TGTGCCAGCAGCATACTAGCGGGAGGCCCTGGGGAGCAGTTCTTC. Together with reference TRBV7-3 and TRBJ2-1, the CDR3 gives the full variable domain: GAGVSQTPSNKVTEKGKYVELRCDPISGHTALYWYRQSLGQGPEFLIYFQGTGAADDSGLPNDRFFAVRPEGSVSTLKIQRTERGDSAVYLCASSILAGGPGEQFFGPGTRLTVL.

The chain is built from TRBV18 and TRBJ1-1; TRBD1 is a possible D gene (5 bases). V lost 2 bases and J lost 6, with 25 bases in between. The germline gives CDR1 KGHSH, CDR2 LQKENI. The CDR3 extends over 18 amino acids. The CDR3 DNA sequence: TGTGCCAGCTCACCAGGGTTGGGGCTAAGGGAGGGCTGGTCTGAAGCTTTCTTT. Residues: CASSPGLGLREGWSEAFF.

The chain carries TRBV14 and TRBJ2-2; D may be TRBD1 (6 bases). In germline, CDR1 is SGHDN, CDR2 FVKESK. V lost 3 bases, J lost 3 bases, and 14 bases lay in between. The CDR3 spans 16 residues. The CDR3 bases are TGTGCCAGCAGCCAGCTCAGGGGAAGAGACACCGGGGAGCTGTTTTTT. This encodes CASSQLRGRDTGELFF.

The CDR3 bases are TGTGCCAGTACCCTAGGCGGGGGGCTATATGAAAAACTGTTTTTT. This translates into CASTLGGGLYEKLFF. The gene calls are TRBV19 and TRBJ1-4, with D tentatively TRBD1 (6 bases). This CDR3 has 15 amino acids. CDR1 LNHDA and CDR2 SQIVND come from the germline V gene (reference sequence). The ends were cut back, 7 bases at V and 6 bases at J, with 18 bases in the middle.

About this clone: One end of the junction fails to match germline, which may point to a read error. V is TRBV19 and J is TRBJ2-1; D unresolved. This CDR3 comprises 13 residues. CDR1 is LNHDA and CDR2 is SQIVND in the germline V gene (reference sequence). The CDR3 nucleotides read TGTGCCAGTAGTTTAGACGCCTACAATGAGCAGTTCTTC. Translating gives CASSLDAYNEQFF.

This chain links TRBV18 with TRBJ2-3; 8 positions match TRBD2. This CDR3 region has 15 residues. Germline loops: CDR1 KGHSH, CDR2 LQKENI. V was clipped by 6 bases and J by 3 bases; unmatched bases: 8. The CDR3 bases are TGTGCCAGCTCTCCCGCCAGCGGGAGAACAGATACGCAGTATTTT. The encoded protein is CASSPASGRTDTQYF.

The rearrangement uses TRBV7-9 and TRBJ1-2; 7 positions match TRBD1. This CDR3 contains 14 residues. Germline CDR1 reads SEHNR; CDR2 reads FQNEAQ (reference sequence). V lost 0 bases to trimming and J lost 4 bases; unmatched junction nucleotides: 2. This chain's CDR3 is CASSLAQGIYGYTF. The CDR3 DNA reads as TGTGCCAGCAGCTTAGCACAGGGGATCTATGGCTACACCTTC.

The chain joins TRBV25-1 to TRBJ1-5; tentatively, D is TRBD1 (5 bases). The CDR3 loop spans 16 amino acids. V shed 3 bases and J shed 4 bases, with 16 bases lying between them. Germline V gene sequence: CDR1 MGHDK, CDR2 SYGVNS. CDR3 protein: CASSESGGAWNQPQHF. The CDR3 nucleotides are TGTGCCAGCAGTGAGAGCGGAGGGGCCTGGAATCAGCCCCAGCATTTT.

The chain recombines TRBV6-1 with TRBJ1-1; possibly TRBD1 for D (5 bases). The CDR3 extends over 13 amino acids. Trimming stripped 11 bases from V and 0 bases from J, with 13 bases between. From germline, CDR1 is MNHNS and CDR2 SASEGT. The CDR3 sequence is CASRQDMNTEAFF. The CDR3 DNA sequence: TGTGCCTCCCGCCAGGACATGAACACTGAAGCTTTCTTT.

This clone was seen once. This chain joins TRBV5-5 and TRBJ1-4; no reliable D call. Germline values: CDR1 SGHKS, CDR2 YYEKEE (reference sequence). V shed 4 bases and J shed 14 bases, with 15 bases lying between them. The CDR3 contains 12 residues. The chain's CDR3 is CASSADGLTLFF. The CDR3 nucleotides are TGTGCCAGCAGCGCAGATGGCTTAACGCTGTTTTTT. Variable domain in full (rest from reference TRBV5-5 and TRBJ1-4): DAGVTQSPTHLIKTRGQQVTLRCSPISGHKSVSWYQQVLGQGPQFIFQYYEKEERGRGNFPDRFSARQFPNYSSELNVNALLLGDSALYLCASSADGLTLFFGSGTQLSVL.

V is TRBV7-9 and J is TRBJ2-7, with a weak D call TRBD2 (6 bases). This CDR3 has 16 amino acids. V was shortened by 5 bases and J by 5 bases, with 22 bases between the two germline ends. The germline CDR1 and CDR2 sequences are SEHNR and FQNEAQ (reference sequence). The CDR3 nucleotides are TGTGCCAGCAGCCAGTACCACGGACGGGAGCAGAACGAGCAGTACTTC. This codes for CASSQYHGREQNEQYF.

The rearrangement joins TRBV11-3 to TRBJ2-1, with D possibly matching TRBD1 (5 bases). Trimming pared 5 bases from V and 0 bases from J, leaving 11 bases between. The CDR3 loop spans 15 amino acids. CDR1 and CDR2 (germline): SGHNT, YENEEA. CDR3 sequence (DNA): TGTGCCAGCAGCAAGCAGGGTTTCTCCTACAATGAGCAGTTCTTC. It encodes CASSKQGFSYNEQFF.

This rearrangement joins TRBV6-5 to TRBJ1-2; no firm D call. This CDR3 region has 13 residues. V lost 8 bases and J 0 bases, leaving 10 bases between the germline ends. The germline gives CDR1 MNHEY, CDR2 SVGAGI. Here the CDR3 reads CASRETSNYGYTF. DNA of the CDR3: TGTGCCAGCCGAGAGACTTCTAACTATGGCTACACCTTC.

The rearrangement links TRBV9 to TRBJ2-3; 7 nucleotides agree with TRBD2. V lost 3 bases and J lost 4; bases outside the gene matches: 14. The CDR3 runs to 17 residues. CDR1 is SGDLS, CDR2 YYNGEE, per germline. The CDR3 is CASSALGGAGLADTQYF. The CDR3 DNA follows: TGTGCCAGCAGCGCCCTGGGGGGAGCGGGATTGGCAGATACGCAGTATTTT.

This clone was detected only once. The chain uses TRBV9 and TRBJ1-3; D is uncertain. CDR3 length: 17 residues. Germline CDR1 reads SGDLS; CDR2 reads YYNGEE. Trimming left V 3 bases short and J 0 bases short, with 16 bases between. In DNA form, the CDR3 reads TGTGCCAGCAGCGCGTTTGACGGGGTGAGCTCTGGAAACACCATATATTTT. It is translated as CASSAFDGVSSGNTIYF.

The rearrangement links TRBV9 to TRBJ2-3; D is undetermined. The CDR3 is 13 residues long. The germline V gene has CDR1 SGDLS and CDR2 YYNGEE. The V end was cut by 2 bases, the J end by 0 bases, with 4 bases between. The CDR3 spells CASSVMSTDTQYF. In nucleotides, the CDR3 is TGTGCCAGCAGCGTCATGAGCACAGATACGCAGTATTTT.

The gene calls are TRBV25-1 and TRBJ1-2; 9 bases match TRBD1. Germline-derived CDR1 and CDR2 are MGHDK and SYGVNS. The CDR3 contains 15 residues. The V gene end was trimmed by 1 base and the J gene end by 8 bases; junction bases not matched to a gene: 8. CDR3 DNA: TGTGCCAGCAGTGAATTAGGGGACAGGGTGCGAGGCTACACCTTC. Translated, it gives CASSELGDRVRGYTF.

This chain connects TRBV7-9 to TRBJ1-2, with no clear D. This CDR3 is 13 amino acids long. CDR1 is SEHNR and CDR2 is FQNEAQ in the germline V gene (reference sequence). V was shortened by 2 bases and J by 0 bases, with 4 bases between the two germline ends. The CDR3 DNA follows: TGTGCCAGCAGCTTACTTACTAACTATGGCTACACCTTC. As protein: CASSLLTNYGYTF.

This clone was seen just once. J is TRBJ1-1 and V is TRBV2; D ambiguous. The germline V gene has CDR1 SNHLY and CDR2 FYNNEI. This CDR3 spans 15 amino acids. V was shortened by 0 bases and J by 2 bases, with 10 bases between the two germline ends. CDR3 DNA sequence: TGTGCCAGCAGTGAAGCGCTAAGTATAAACACTGAAGCTTTCTTT. Translation gives CASSEALSINTEAFF.